This TCR beta chain was sequenced during a study of graft-versus-host responses after intestinal transplantation. Findings and limits, study-wide: Patients with graft-donor T cell macrochimerism had high graft-versus-host to host-versus-graft clonal ratios in allografts. Early HvG declines after transplant were associated with peak circulating GvH clone levels.

Trimming at V came to 3 bases and at J to 3 bases, leaving 8 bases not matched to a gene. Germline loops: CDR1 KGHSH, CDR2 LQKENI. The CDR3 length is 18 residues. Repertoires were generated with immunoSEQ multiplex PCR, while TCRdb's copy carries only in-frame clones and drops some. The sample lists tens of thousands of clones, 95% occurring once. Remarks on this clone: Its antigen is as yet unknown.

The TCR originated in a human donor who was the organ donor for an intestinal transplant. The chain links TRBV18 to TRBJ2-7; 16 bases agree with TRBD2. Material: unstimulated CD8+ T cells sorted from spleen or lymph node cells, obtained before transplant. Here the CDR3 reads CASSPGLAGGTIHYEQYF. The CDR3 region has the DNA TGTGCCAGCTCACCGGGACTAGCGGGGGGGACGATACACTACGAGCAGTACTTC.